In its sample, the clone carrying this T cell receptor (beta chain) was seen many times. The junction shows a germline mismatch at one end, possibly a read error. These data are taken from a study of T cells in Graves' hyperthyroidism and ophthalmopathy. The CDR3 length is 12 residues. The V gene's germline CDR1 is MNHEY and CDR2 SMNVEV (reference sequence). The CDR3 regions of TCR beta were amplified from RNA transcripts. RT-PCR in the first round (using the HTBI primer set) targeted the TCR CDR3. TCRdb processed the multiplex PCR reads anew with MiXCR; each CDR3 protein has one entry. The table shows 300,000 to 450,000 distinct CDR3 sequences, with 15% occurring only once.

The TCR originated in a young woman with Graves' hyperthyroidism. The chain recombines TRBV27 with TRBJ1-3; D ambiguous. Sequenced material: blood. The CDR3 DNA sequence: TGTGCCAGCAGAGGCGCTGGGAACACCATATATTTT. Protein product: CASRGAGNTIYF.